This T cell receptor beta chain was documented in a study of blood T cell repertoires in COVID-19. Study in general: The United States, Italy and Spain supplied acute and convalescent COVID-19 samples.

The CDR3 contains 14 residues. Germline CDR1 is MNHEY and CDR2 is SMNVEV (reference sequence). The V gene end was trimmed by 6 bases and the J gene end by 10 bases; junction bases not matched to a gene: 9. TCRdb keeps only in-frame clones here, not all; method: immunoSEQ multiplex PCR. The sample includes 250,000 to 350,000 clones, roughly 89% seen only once; the top ten take roughly 0.8%. The receptor's source is a man aged 25-45 years with acute or convalescent COVID-19. The sample taken for sequencing was peripheral blood. The chain uses TRBV27 and TRBJ1-4; 9 bases line up with TRBD1. CDR3 loop: CASSNRGPNLKLFF. Here the CDR3 DNA reads TGTGCCAGCAGCAACAGGGGGCCGAATCTAAAACTGTTTTTT.